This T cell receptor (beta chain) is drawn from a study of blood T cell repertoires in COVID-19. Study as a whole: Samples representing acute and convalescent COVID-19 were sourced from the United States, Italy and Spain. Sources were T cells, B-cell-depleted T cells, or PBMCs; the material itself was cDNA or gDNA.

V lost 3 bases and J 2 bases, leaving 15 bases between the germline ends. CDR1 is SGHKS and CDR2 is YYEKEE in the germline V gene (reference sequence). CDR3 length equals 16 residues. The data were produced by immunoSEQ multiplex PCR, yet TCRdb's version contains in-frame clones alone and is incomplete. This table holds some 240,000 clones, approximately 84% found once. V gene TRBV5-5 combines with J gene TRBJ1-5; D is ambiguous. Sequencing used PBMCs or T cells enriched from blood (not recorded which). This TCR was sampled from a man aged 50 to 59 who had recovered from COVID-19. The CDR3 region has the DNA TGTGCCAGCAGCTGGGCCCTCTCTATAGGCAATCAGCCCCAGCATTTT. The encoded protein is CASSWALSIGNQPQHF.